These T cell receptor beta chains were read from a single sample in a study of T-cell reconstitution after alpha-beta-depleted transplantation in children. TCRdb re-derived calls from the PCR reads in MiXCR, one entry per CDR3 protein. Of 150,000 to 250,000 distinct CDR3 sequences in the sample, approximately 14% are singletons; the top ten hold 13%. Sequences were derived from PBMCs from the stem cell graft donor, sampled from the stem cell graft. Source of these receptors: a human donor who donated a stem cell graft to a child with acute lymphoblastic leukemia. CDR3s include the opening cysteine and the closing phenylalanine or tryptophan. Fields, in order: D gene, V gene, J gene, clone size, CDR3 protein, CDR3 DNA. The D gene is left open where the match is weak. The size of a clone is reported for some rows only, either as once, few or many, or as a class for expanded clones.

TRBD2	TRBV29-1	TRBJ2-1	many	CSVIRTSGTNEQFF	TGCAGCGTAATACGGACTAGCGGGACCAATGAGCAGTTCTTC
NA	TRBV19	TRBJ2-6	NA	CASSIDELGANVLTF	TGTGCCAGTAGTATAGATGAGCTCGGGGCCAACGTCCTGACTTTC
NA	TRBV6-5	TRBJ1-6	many	CASSYSGSNSPLHF	TGTGCCAGCAGTTACTCGGGCAGTAATTCACCCCTCCACTTT
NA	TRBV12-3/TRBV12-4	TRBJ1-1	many	CASSLQGRNTEAFF	TGTGCCAGCAGCCTGCAGGGGAGGAACACTGAAGCTTTCTTT
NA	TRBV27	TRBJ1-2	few	CASSSPLGVRANYGYTF	TGTGCCAGCAGTTCACCCCTAGGTGTGAGGGCTAACTATGGCTACACCTTC
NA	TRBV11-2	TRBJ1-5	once	CASSGGPYSNQPQHF	TGTGCCAGCAGCGGCGGCCCTTATAGCAATCAGCCCCAGCATTTT
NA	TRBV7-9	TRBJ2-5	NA	CASSPDLRETQYF	TGTGCCAGCAGCCCCGACCTACGAGAGACCCAGTACTTC
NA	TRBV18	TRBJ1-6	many	CASSPPGRNSPLHF	TGTGCCAGCTCACCACCGGGGCGCAATTCACCCCTCCACTTT
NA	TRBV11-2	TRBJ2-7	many	CASSLAGSYEQYF	TGTGCCAGCAGCTTAGCCGGAAGCTACGAGCAGTACTTC
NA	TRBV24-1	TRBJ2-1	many	CATSDVRDPTNEQFF	TGTGCCACCAGTGACGTCCGGGACCCCACCAATGAGCAGTTCTTC
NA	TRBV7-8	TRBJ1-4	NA	CASSLRSGAYNEKLFF	TGTGCCAGCAGCTTACGCTCGGGGGCGTATAATGAAAAACTGTTTTTT
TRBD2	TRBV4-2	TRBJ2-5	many	CASSQEREGPKRTQYF	TGTGCCAGCAGCCAGGAGCGGGAGGGCCCCAAGAGGACCCAGTACTTC
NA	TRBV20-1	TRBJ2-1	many	CSASASIGIHNEQFF	TGCAGTGCTAGCGCCTCCATTGGGATCCACAATGAGCAGTTCTTC
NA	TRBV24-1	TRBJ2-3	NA	CATSDNGEAQYF	TGTGCCACCAGTGATAACGGCGAGGCGCAGTATTTT
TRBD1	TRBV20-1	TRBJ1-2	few	CSARSGRGPSYGYTF	TGCAGTGCTAGGTCGGGCAGGGGGCCTTCCTATGGCTACACCTTC
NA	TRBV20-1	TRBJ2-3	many	CSAKMDTTPDTQYF	TGCAGTGCCAAGATGGACACAACCCCAGATACGCAGTATTTT
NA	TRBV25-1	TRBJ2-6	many	CASSSTGERSGANVLTF	TGTGCCAGCAGTTCTACGGGAGAAAGATCTGGGGCCAACGTCCTGACTTTC
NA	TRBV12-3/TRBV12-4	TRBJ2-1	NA	CASSIGGISSYNEQFF	TGTGCCAGCAGTATCGGCGGAATAAGCTCCTACAATGAGCAGTTCTTC
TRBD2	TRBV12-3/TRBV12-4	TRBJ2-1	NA	CASSSPYPRTSGSRGSEQFF	TGTGCCAGCAGTTCTCCTTACCCACGGACTAGCGGGAGTAGAGGTAGTGAGCAGTTCTTC
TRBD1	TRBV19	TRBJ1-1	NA	CASKDRVMNTEAFF	TGTGCCAGTAAAGACAGGGTAATGAACACTGAAGCTTTCTTT
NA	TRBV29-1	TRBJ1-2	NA	CSVEDRKSYTF	TGCAGCGTTGAAGACCGGAAAAGCTACACCTTC
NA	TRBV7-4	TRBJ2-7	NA	CASSFVGTEQYF	TGTGCCAGCAGCTTCGTCGGAACCGAGCAGTACTTC
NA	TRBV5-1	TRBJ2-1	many	CASSLGDAGRGEQFF	TGCGCCAGCAGCTTGGGGGACGCGGGCCGTGGTGAGCAGTTCTTC
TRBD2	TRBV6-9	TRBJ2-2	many	CASSYPPAGDSGELFF	TGTGCCAGCAGTTATCCTCCCGCGGGAGACTCCGGGGAGCTGTTTTTT
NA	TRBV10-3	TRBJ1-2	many	CAISSTDNYGYTF	TGTGCCATCAGTTCGACCGATAACTATGGCTACACCTTC
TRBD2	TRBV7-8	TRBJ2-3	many	CASSFSLAAETDTQYF	TGTGCCAGCAGCTTTTCACTAGCGGCCGAGACAGATACGCAGTATTTT
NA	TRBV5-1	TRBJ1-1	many	CASSLASGMNTEAFF	TGCGCCAGCAGCTTGGCTTCAGGAATGAACACTGAAGCTTTCTTT
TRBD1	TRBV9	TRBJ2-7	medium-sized	CASSVGRGSYEQYF	TGTGCCAGCAGCGTAGGCAGGGGGTCCTACGAGCAGTACTTC
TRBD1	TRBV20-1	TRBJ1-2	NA	CSARDPRDRRNYGYTF	TGCAGTGCTAGAGATCCCCGGGACAGGAGAAACTATGGCTACACCTTC
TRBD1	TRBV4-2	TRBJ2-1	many	CASSRGQGGVRVYNEQFF	TGTGCCAGCAGCCGCGGACAGGGTGGAGTGCGAGTTTACAATGAGCAGTTCTTC
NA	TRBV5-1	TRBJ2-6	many	CASSFSRTVSGANVLTF	TGCGCCAGCAGCTTCAGCCGGACCGTCTCTGGGGCCAACGTCCTGACTTTC
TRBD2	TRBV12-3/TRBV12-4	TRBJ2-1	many	CASRPRTSGRNEQFF	TGTGCCAGCAGACCTCGGACTAGCGGGAGAAATGAGCAGTTCTTC
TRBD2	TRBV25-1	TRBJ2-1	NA	CASSDLAGLNNEQFF	TGTGCCAGCAGTGATTTAGCGGGGCTAAACAATGAGCAGTTCTTC
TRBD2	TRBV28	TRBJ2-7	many	CASSLGGSGRAGEQYF	TGTGCCAGCAGTTTGGGTGGTAGCGGGAGGGCGGGTGAGCAGTACTTC
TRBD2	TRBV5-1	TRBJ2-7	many	CASSLGTSGYYEQYF	TGCGCCAGCAGCTTGGGGACTAGCGGGTATTACGAGCAGTACTTC
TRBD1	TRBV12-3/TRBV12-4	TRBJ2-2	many	CASSPGGRLGGELFF	TGTGCCAGCAGCCCAGGGGGCAGATTAGGCGGGGAGCTGTTTTTT
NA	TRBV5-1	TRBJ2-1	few	CASSSGHAYNEQFF	TGCGCCAGCAGTAGCGGACATGCCTACAATGAGCAGTTCTTC
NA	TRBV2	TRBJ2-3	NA	CASSWSSTDTQYF	TGTGCCAGCAGTTGGTCCAGCACAGATACGCAGTATTTT
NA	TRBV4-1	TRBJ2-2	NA	CASSLGEFTGELFF	TGCGCCAGCAGCCTTGGGGAGTTCACCGGGGAGCTGTTTTTT
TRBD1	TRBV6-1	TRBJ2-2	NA	CASRTGAAGELFF	TGTGCCAGCAGGACAGGGGCAGCCGGGGAGCTGTTTTTT
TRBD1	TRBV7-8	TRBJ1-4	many	CASSLGDRGSEKLFF	TGTGCCAGCAGCTTAGGGGACAGGGGGAGCGAAAAACTGTTTTTT
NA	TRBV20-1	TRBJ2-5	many	CSAPNPGEKQETQYF	TGCAGTGCTCCCAATCCGGGGGAGAAACAAGAGACCCAGTACTTC
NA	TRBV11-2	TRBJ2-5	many	CASKTGSAQYF	TGTGCCAGTAAAACAGGGTCGGCCCAGTACTTC
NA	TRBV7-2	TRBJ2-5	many	CASSLAGAGETQYF	TGTGCCAGCAGCTTAGCAGGGGCCGGGGAGACCCAGTACTTC